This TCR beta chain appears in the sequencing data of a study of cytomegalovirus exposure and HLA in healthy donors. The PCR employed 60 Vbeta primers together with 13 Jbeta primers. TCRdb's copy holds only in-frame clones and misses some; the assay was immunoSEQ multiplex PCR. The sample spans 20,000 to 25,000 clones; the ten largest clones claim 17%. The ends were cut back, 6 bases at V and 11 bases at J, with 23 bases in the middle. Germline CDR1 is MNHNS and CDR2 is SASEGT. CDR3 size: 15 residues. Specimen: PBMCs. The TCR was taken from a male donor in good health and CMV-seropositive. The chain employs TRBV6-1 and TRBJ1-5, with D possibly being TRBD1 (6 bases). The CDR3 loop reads CASRANRDGAGAQHF. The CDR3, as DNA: TGTGCCAGCAGAGCAAACAGGGACGGGGCGGGAGCCCAGCATTTT.